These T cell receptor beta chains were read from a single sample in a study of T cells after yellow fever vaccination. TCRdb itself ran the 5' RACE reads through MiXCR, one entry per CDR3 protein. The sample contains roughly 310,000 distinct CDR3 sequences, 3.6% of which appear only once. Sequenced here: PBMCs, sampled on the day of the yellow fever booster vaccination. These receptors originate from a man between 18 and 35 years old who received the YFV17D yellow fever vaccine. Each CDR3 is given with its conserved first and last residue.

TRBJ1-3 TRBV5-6 CASSLEGDSGNTIYF
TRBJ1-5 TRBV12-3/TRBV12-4 CASSLGEFRNQPQHF
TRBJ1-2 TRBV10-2 CATQPGQGYGYTF
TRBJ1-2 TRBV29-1 CSAGLLNGYTF
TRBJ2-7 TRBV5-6 CASSSPGQGLYEQYF
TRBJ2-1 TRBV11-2 CASSLRDRLRNEQFF
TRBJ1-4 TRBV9 CASSVALWDEKLFF
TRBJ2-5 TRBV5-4 CASSSQGAEETQYF
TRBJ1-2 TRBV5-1 CASSPLAGGGYTF
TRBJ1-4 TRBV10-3 CAISEDRVGEKLFF
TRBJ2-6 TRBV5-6 CASSSSRQGTNVLTF
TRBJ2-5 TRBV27 CASSGRGLAVFDKETQYF
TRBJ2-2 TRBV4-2 CASSQEVHTGELFF
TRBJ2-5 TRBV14 CASSQFFRRLETQYF
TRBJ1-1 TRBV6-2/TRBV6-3 CASSYRGHVNTEAFF
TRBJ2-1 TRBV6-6 CASSPRTAPVEQFF
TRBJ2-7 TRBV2 CASSEGVGYEQYF
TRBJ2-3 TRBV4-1 CASSQPPGRTFVGQYF
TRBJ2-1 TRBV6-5 CASSWTSGGAGQFF